Listed below are T cell receptor beta chains from one sample, sequenced in a study. TCRdb reprocessed the RT-PCR reads via MiXCR and lists one record per CDR3 protein. This sample carries almost 700,000 distinct CDR3 sequences, 13% to 15% of them seen once, and the ten largest clones take roughly 3.9%. Sequencing was done on a sample of memory CD4+ T cells from blood. These receptors came from a female donor in good health, serving as a healthy control. Both conserved end residues are part of each CDR3. Fields, in order: V gene, D gene, J gene, clone size, CDR3 protein, CDR3 DNA. D genes are given only for firm matches. The size entry is marked missing in some rows and otherwise reads once, few, many or a size class.

>TRBV24-1|-|TRBJ1-6|few
CATSQSYNSPLHF
TGTGCCACCAGTCAGTCCTATAATTCACCCCTCCACTTT
>TRBV6-2/TRBV6-3|-|TRBJ2-7|few
CASSSLRYEQYF
TGTGCCAGCAGTTCCCTCCGGTACGAGCAGTACTTC
>TRBV6-2/TRBV6-3|TRBD2|TRBJ2-3|many
CASRAGGADTQYF
TGTGCCAGCAGAGCGGGGGGGGCAGATACGCAGTATTTT
>TRBV20-1|-|TRBJ1-1|-
CSGNGDTEAFF
TGCAGTGGTAATGGGGACACTGAAGCTTTCTTT
>TRBV6-2/TRBV6-3|-|TRBJ1-1|-
CDSSYEVTNTEAFF
TGTGACAGCAGTTACGAGGTGACGAACACTGAAGCTTTCTTT
>TRBV5-1|TRBD1|TRBJ1-4|few
CASSFTGGSRELFF
TGCGCCAGCAGCTTCACAGGGGGCTCACGAGAACTGTTTTTT
>TRBV12-3/TRBV12-4|TRBD2|TRBJ2-5|few
CASRSRTSGQGGTQYF
TGTGCCAGCAGATCCCGGACTAGCGGGCAAGGGGGGACCCAGTACTTC
>TRBV20-1|TRBD1|TRBJ2-7|few
CSARGGTGQNEQYF
TGCAGTGCTAGAGGCGGGACAGGGCAAAACGAGCAGTACTTC
>TRBV6-2/TRBV6-3|-|TRBJ1-1|-
CASSYEVTNTEAFF
TGTGCCAGCAGTTACGAGGTGACGAACACTGAAGCTTTCTTT
>TRBV28|-|TRBJ2-7|few
CASSTSLGYEQYF
TGTGCCAGCAGTACCTCACTGGGGTACGAGCAGTACTTC
>TRBV6-2/TRBV6-3|-|TRBJ2-1|-
CASSYGQRQRQFF
TGTGCCAGCAGTTACGGGCAGAGGCAAAGGCAGTTCTTC
>TRBV7-3|-|TRBJ2-3|few
CASTLQLYSDTQYF
TGTGCCAGCACTCTACAGCTATATTCTGATACGCAGTATTTT
>TRBV3-1|TRBD2|TRBJ2-5|few
CASSQAPSGVGTQYF
TGTGCCAGCAGCCAAGCTCCTAGCGGGGTAGGGACCCAGTACTTC
>TRBV20-1|-|TRBJ2-7|few
CSADREAYEQYF
TGCAGTGCTGACAGGGAGGCCTACGAGCAGTACTTC
>TRBV7-2|-|TRBJ2-1|many
CASSLNPYNEQFF
TGTGCCAGCAGCTTGAACCCGTACAATGAGCAGTTCTTC
>TRBV20-1|TRBD2|TRBJ2-3|many
CSARVFRGLGTDTQYF
TGCAGTGCTAGAGTTTTCAGGGGACTAGGTACAGATACGCAGTATTTT
>TRBV20-1|-|TRBJ2-7|-
CSANPFRGASYEQYF
TGCAGTGCTAACCCTTTCAGGGGGGCCTCCTACGAGCAGTACTTC
>TRBV7-6|-|TRBJ1-1|many
CASSPSQLNTEAFF
TGTGCCAGCAGCCCTAGCCAGCTGAACACTGAAGCTTTCTTT
>TRBV7-2|-|TRBJ2-2|-
CASSTGKVNTGELFF
TGTGCCAGCAGCACAGGGAAGGTGAACACCGGGGAGCTGTTTTTT
>TRBV5-1|TRBD2|TRBJ2-7|many
CASSPGGASYEQYF
TGCGCCAGCAGCCCCGGGGGGGCCTCCTACGAGCAGTACTTC
>TRBV7-9|-|TRBJ1-5|few
CASGRENQPQHF
TGTGCCAGTGGCCGTGAGAATCAGCCCCAGCATTTT
>TRBV5-1|TRBD1|TRBJ2-7|few
CASSPVSGTGFSEQYF
TGCGCCAGCAGCCCAGTGTCAGGGACAGGGTTCTCCGAGCAGTACTTC